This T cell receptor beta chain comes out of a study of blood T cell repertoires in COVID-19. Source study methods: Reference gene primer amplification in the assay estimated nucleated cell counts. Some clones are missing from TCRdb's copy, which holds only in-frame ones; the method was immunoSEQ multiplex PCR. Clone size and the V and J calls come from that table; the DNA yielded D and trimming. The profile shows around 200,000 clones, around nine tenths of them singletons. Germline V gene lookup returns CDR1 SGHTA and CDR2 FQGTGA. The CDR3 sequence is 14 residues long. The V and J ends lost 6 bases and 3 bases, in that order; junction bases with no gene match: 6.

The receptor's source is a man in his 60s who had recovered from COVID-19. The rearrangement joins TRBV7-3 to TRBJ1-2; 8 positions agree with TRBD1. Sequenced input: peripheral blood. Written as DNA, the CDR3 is TGTGCCAGCAGTTTTGGGACAGGAGACTATGGCTACACCTTC. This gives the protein CASSFGTGDYGYTF.